This T cell receptor beta chain was observed in a study of cytomegalovirus exposure and HLA in healthy donors. Notes on the study in general: While the bulk of TCR sequences proved rare, some public TCRs turned up in many donors. First-cohort TCR clusters were later found to tend to co-occur in the 120 or so validation repertoires. TCR beta chains numbering approximately 150 were designated cytomegalovirus-associated.

CDR3 length: 13 residues. Trimming cost V 4 bases and J 11 bases, with 18 bases left between them. Per germline, CDR1 SGHRS and CDR2 YFSETQ. Clones were read by immunoSEQ multiplex PCR, and TCRdb kept only the in-frame ones, dropping some. The sample records around 170,000 clones, 85% to 90% being singletons. Notes on this clone: Antigen: not known.

The source of this sequence is a man aged 18 to 30 in good health and CMV-seronegative. Sequenced: PBMCs. The gene calls are TRBV5-1 and TRBJ1-1; D is unclear. CDR3: CASSPEEGWWAFF. The CDR3 DNA sequence: TGCGCCAGCAGCCCGGAGGAAGGCTGGTGGGCTTTCTTT. The variable domain in full, completed from reference TRBV5-1 and TRBJ1-1, reads KAGVTQTPRYLIKTRGQQVTLSCSPISGHRSVSWYQQTPGQGLQFLFEYFSETQRNKGNFPGRFSGRQFSNSRSEMNVSTLELGDSALYLCASSPEEGWWAFFGQGTRLTVV.